This TCR beta chain was captured by sequencing in a study of response to subunit inactivated influenza vaccine. Study-level findings and limits: Authors suggested each seasonal influenza vaccination recruits few new T cells.

In its sample, this clonotype was seen many times. Its antigen is currently unknown. Each CDR3 protein is one row after TCRdb ran MiXCR on the RT-PCR reads. The repertoire consists of 590,000 or so distinct CDR3 sequences, with 13% to 15% occurring once and the leading ten covering 6% to 9.5%. V was pared by 2 bases and J by 7 bases, with 14 bases between. This CDR3 comprises 15 residues. Germline-derived CDR1 and CDR2 are LGHDT and YNNKEL (reference sequence). This TCR was recovered from a man aged 50 to 59 who received an inactivated influenza vaccine. The V and J genes are TRBV3-1 and TRBJ1-4; D ambiguous. This material consisted of PBMCs from blood, taken around 15 days before vaccination. This CDR3 is CASSQPGLRGEKLFF. The CDR3 DNA is TGTGCCAGCAGCCAACCTGGACTGCGAGGTGAAAAACTGTTTTTT.